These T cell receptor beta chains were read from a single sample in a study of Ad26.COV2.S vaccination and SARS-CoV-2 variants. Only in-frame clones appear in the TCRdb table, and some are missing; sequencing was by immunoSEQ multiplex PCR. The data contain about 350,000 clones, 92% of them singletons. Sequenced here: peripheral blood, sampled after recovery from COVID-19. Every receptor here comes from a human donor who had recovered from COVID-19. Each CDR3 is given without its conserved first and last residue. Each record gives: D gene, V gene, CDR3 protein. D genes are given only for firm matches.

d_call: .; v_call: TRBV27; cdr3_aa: ASSFLGEDTEAF
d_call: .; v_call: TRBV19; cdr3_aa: ASTQSTVSQPQH
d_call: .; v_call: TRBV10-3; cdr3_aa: AISPSDSDEQY
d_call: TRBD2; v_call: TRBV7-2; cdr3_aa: ASSPRPGLVGNEQF
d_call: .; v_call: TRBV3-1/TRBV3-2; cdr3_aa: ASSQVAGASYEQY
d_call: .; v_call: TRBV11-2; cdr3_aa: ASSSKDGKFHGYT
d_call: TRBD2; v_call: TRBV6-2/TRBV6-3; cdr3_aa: ASSYQGLAGQETQY
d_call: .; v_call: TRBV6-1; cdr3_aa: ASSETRARNQPQH
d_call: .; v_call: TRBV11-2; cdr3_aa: ASSLPQSDTQY
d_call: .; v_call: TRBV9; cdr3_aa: ASSPWTISSNEQF
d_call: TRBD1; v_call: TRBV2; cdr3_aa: ASSEALDRDLYTGELF
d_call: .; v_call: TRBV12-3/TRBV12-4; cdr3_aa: ASSFFRNIQY
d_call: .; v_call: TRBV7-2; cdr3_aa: ASSRRRHQPQH
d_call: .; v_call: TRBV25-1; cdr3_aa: ASSEYPNSPLH
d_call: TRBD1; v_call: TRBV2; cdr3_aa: ASSSDRGLTEAF
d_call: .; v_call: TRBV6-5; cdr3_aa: ASRTNTGELF
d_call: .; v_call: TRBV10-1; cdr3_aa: ASSESFGADTQY
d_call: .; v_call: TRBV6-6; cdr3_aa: ASSSRGGHTEAF
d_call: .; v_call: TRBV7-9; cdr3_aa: ASSLRGIGGPNTGELF
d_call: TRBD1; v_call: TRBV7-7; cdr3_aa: ASSPGTGRAGELF
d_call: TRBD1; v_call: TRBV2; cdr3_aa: ASRDRGTDTQY
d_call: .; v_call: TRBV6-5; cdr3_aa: ASTSGPVREQF
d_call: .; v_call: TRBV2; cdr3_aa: ASSGGPEAF
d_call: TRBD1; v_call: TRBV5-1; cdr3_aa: ASSLTGGVGWNYGYT
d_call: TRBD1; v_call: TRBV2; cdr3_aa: ASTEQGAPVTGYT
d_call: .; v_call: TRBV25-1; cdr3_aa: ASSVPGLYTEAF
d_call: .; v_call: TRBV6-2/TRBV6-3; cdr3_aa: ASSLGSVLT
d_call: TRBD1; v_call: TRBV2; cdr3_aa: ASSGVTGGGGEKLF
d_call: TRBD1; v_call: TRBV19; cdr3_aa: ATRVGQGVGDEQF
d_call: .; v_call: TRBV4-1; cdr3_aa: ASLQTPNFLYGYT
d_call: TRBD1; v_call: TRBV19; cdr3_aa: ASSAAVPGQGWSGDEQF
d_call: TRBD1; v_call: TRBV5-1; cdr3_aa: ASSPHYDREGEQY
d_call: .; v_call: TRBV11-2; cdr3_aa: ASSPFGVGAEAF
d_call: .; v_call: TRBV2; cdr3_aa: ASSTSGTPGNTIY
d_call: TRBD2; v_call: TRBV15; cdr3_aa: ATRLAGTGELF
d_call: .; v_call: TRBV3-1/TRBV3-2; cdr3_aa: ASSQDGGALFYT
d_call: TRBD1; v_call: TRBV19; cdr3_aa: ASSPSGTGVRGYT
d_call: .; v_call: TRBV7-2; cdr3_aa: ASSLVSSGGDYGYT
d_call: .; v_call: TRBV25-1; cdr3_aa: ASGTLQGYNEKLF
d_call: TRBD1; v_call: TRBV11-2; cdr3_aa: ASSPTGGGGYT